The clone carrying this TCR beta chain came up many times. V gave up 2 bases and J gave up 1 base, with 8 bases separating them. This CDR3 comprises 14 residues. A universal primer site was incorporated via template switching, and the cDNA contained unique molecular identifiers. TCRdb ran MiXCR on the 5' RACE reads and lists one entry per CDR3 protein. Of roughly 250,000 distinct CDR3 sequences listed, over 12% are singletons. The data stem from a study of identical twins. The genes are TRBV12-3 or TRBV12-4 and TRBJ1-2; weak D call: TRBD1 (5 bases). The sample comprised memory (CD45RO+) T cells sorted from blood. The TCR sequence derives from a woman under 30 in good health. CDR3 amino acids: CASSLSGGNYGYTF. Written as DNA, the CDR3 is TGTGCCAGCAGTTTAAGTGGGGGTAACTATGGCTACACCTTC.